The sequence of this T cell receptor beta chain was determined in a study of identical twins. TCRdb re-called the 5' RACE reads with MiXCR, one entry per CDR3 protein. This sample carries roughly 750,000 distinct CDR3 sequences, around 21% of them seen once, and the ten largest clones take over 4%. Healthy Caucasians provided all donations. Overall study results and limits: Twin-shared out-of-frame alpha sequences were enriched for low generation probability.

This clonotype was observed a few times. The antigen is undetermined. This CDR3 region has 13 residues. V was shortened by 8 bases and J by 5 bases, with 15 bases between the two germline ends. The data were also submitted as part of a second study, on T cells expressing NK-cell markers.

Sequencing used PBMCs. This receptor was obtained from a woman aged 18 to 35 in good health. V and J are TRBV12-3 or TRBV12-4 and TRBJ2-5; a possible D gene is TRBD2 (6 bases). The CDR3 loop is CASSGGIRETQYF. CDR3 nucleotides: TGTGCCAGCTCAGGCGGGATCCGTGAGACCCAGTACTTC.